This T cell receptor beta chain is from a study of blood T cell repertoires in COVID-19 (dated by TCRdb to the early 2020s). With respect to the entire study: Samples from collaborators originated in the United States, Italy and Spain and spanned both the acute and convalescent phases of COVID-19. Sample metadata almost always included a de-identified subject ID, COVID-19 status, age in years and sex. Samples came from the ongoing ImmuneRACE study (first 160 participants) plus 1,254 subjects from 6 global collaborators. The material from the prospective study consisted of cDNA or gDNA derived from T cells, B-cell-depleted T cells, or PBMCs. The repertoires were made available in a free public database intended to serve as a resource for research on the immune response to SARS-CoV-2. HLA class I and class II types, where available, came from metadata supplied by the sample provider rather than from assay-based typing. Deeply sampled blood TCRbeta repertoires from subjects exposed to, actively infected with, or recovered from COVID-19 were included in the dataset.

A remark on this clone: There is no known antigen for this receptor. No much larger clone exists at a distance of one base, and base qualities are not known.

TCRbeta CDR3 regions were amplified from genomic DNA by means of the immunoSEQ Assay, a bias-controlled multiplex PCR. In the paper's pipeline: The number of nucleated cells in each sample was estimated from the amplification of reference gene primers within the assay. Sequence reads were collapsed and filtered to measure the absolute abundance of every unique TCRbeta CDR3 rearrangement. Productive Simpson clonality was computed per sample as the square root of Simpson's diversity index over productive rearrangements. TCRdb retrieved this table from immuneACCESS and kept in-frame rearrangements only. Not all clones are present; in checked studies, unresolved V genes account for under half, and no reason is known for the remainder. The V and J calls and the clone size are those of that table, but D and trimming were determined from the DNA. The sample table lists some 220,000 clones, around 81% of them with a count of one. Around 7.7% of the sample is in the top ten clones.

Study-wide conclusions, independent of this receptor: The amount of clinical and demographic metadata varied by source and participant and was provided uncurated.

Collaborating institutions collected whole blood in K2EDTA tubes following their own protocols. For TCRbeta analysis, collaborators shipped samples in one of three forms: frozen whole blood, isolated PBMCs, or DNA extracted from either of those sample types. V sheds 0 bases and J sheds 10 bases, leaving 11 bases between their ends. For CDR1 and CDR2, the germline V gene lists SGDLS and YYNGEE. The CDR3 has 14 amino acids, counting the end cysteine and phenylalanine. Just the 42-base CDR3 DNA is kept, in frame starting at base 1. Sequencing was done on a sample of peripheral blood. This clonotype was obtained from a woman between 65 and 79 years old with acute or convalescent COVID-19. The V gene is TRBV9 and the J gene is TRBJ1-6, with TRBD1 as a weak D call on 5 bases. CDR3 protein: CASSVDTGRSPLHF. The bases read TGTGCCAGCAGCGTAGACACAGGTCGGTCACCCCTCCACTTT.